The present entry profiles one T cell receptor (beta chain) with its context. The sample originates from a study of graft-versus-host responses after intestinal transplantation. The germline CDR1 and CDR2 sequences are SGDLS and YYNGEE. The CDR3 spans 18 residues. V lost 0 bases, J lost 0 bases, and 18 bases lay in between. Libraries were prepared by immunoSEQ multiplex PCR; TCRdb keeps only in-frame clonotypes and omits some of them. This table holds more than 55,000 clones, approximately 90% found once. This sequence originates from a human patient who received an intestinal transplant, so some T cells may come from the graft donor. The sequencing here drew on PBMCs, taken 26 days after transplant. The J gene is TRBJ1-2, the V gene TRBV9; the D gene is possibly TRBD1 (5 bases). CDR3 in DNA: TGTGCCAGCAGCGTAGTAGAGGGACTAATGGGGACTAACTATGGCTACACCTTC. Amino acid sequence: CASSVVEGLMGTNYGYTF.